What follows is one TCR beta chain and its context. These data belong to a study of blood T cell repertoires in COVID-19. Assay: immunoSEQ multiplex PCR; the TCRdb copy retains only in-frame clones and omits some. The table lists about 110,000 clones, over 65% of them singletons. Sequenced material: peripheral blood. The TCR comes from a man older than 75 with COVID-19, enrolled during active disease.

CDR3 in amino acids: CASSSTDRDYGYTF. CDR3 bases: TGCGCCAGCAGCTCAACGGACAGGGATTATGGCTACACCTTC. The rearrangement links TRBV5-1 to TRBJ1-2; 8 bases map to TRBD1. The junction had 6 bases not matched to a gene; V was cut back by 3 bases and J by 5 bases. Germline CDR1 is SGHRS and CDR2 is YFSETQ. This CDR3 has 14 amino acids.